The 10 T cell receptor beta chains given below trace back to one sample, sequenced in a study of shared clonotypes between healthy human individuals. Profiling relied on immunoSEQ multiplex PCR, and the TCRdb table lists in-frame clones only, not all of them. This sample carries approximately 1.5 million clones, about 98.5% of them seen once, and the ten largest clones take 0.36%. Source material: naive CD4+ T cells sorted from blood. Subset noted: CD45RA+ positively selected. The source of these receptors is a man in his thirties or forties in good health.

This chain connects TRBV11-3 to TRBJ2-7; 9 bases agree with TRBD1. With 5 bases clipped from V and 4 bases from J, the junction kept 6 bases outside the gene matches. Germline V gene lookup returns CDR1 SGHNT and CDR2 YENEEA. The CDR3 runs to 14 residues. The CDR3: CASSPGTGSYEQYF. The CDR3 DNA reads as TGTGCCAGCAGCCCCGGGACAGGGTCTTACGAGCAGTACTTC.

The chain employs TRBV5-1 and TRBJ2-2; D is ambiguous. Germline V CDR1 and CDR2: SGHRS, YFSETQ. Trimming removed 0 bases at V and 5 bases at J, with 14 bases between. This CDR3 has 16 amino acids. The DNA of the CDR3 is TGCGCCAGCAGCTTGGCCTCAGTTGGACGGACCGGGGAGCTGTTTTTT. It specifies CASSLASVGRTGELFF.

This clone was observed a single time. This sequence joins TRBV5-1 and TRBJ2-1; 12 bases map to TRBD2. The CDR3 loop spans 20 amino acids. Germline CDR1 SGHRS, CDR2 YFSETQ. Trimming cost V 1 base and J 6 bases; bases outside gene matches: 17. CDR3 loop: CASSLLVRTSGMGTGNEQFF. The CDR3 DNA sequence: TGCGCCAGCAGCTTGTTAGTCCGGACTAGCGGGATGGGGACTGGCAATGAGCAGTTCTTC. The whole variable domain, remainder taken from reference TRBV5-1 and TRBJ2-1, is KAGVTQTPRYLIKTRGQQVTLSCSPISGHRSVSWYQQTPGQGLQFLFEYFSETQRNKGNFPGRFSGRQFSNSRSEMNVSTLELGDSALYLCASSLLVRTSGMGTGNEQFFGPGTRLTVL.

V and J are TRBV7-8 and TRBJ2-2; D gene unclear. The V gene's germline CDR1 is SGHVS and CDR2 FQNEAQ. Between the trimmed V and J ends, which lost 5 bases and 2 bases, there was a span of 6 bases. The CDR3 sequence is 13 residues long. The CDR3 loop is CASSTRNTGELFF. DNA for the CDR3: TGTGCCAGCAGCACCCGAAACACCGGGGAGCTGTTTTTT.

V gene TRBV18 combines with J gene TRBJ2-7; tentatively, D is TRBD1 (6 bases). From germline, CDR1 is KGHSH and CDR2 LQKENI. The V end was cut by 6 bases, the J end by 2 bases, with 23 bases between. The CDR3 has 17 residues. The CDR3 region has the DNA TGTGCCAGCTCCCACTCCCCCCCGACAGGAATTCCCTACGAGCAGTACTTC. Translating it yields CASSHSPPTGIPYEQYF. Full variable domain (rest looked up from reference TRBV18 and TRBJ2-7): NAGVMQNPRHLVRRRGQEARLRCSPMKGHSHVYWYRQLPEEGLKFMVYLQKENIIDESGMPKERFSAEFPKEGPSILRIQQVVRGDSAAYFCASSHSPPTGIPYEQYFGPGTRLTVT.

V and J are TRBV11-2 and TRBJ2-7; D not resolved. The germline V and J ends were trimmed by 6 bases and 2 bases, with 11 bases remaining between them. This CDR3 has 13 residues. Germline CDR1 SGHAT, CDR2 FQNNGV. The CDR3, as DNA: TGTGCCAGCAGTTCCCTTAGGGCCTACGAGCAGTACTTC. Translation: CASSSLRAYEQYF.

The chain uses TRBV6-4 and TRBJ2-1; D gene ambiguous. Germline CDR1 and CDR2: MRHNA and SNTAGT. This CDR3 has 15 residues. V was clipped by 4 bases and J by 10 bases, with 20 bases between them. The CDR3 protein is CASSGTLTLKGEQFF. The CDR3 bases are TGTGCCAGCAGTGGTACCTTAACCCTCAAAGGGGAGCAGTTCTTC.

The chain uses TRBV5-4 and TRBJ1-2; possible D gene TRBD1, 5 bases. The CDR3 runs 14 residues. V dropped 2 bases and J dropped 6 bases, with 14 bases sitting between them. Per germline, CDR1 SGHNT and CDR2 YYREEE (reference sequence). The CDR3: CASSFPGIGDGYTF. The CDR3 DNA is TGTGCCAGCAGCTTCCCAGGGATTGGGGATGGCTACACCTTC.

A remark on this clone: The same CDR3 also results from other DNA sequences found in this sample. In DNA, the CDR3 is TGTGCCAGCAGCCCCAGGGTTAATCAGCCCCAGCATTTT. Protein product: CASSPRVNQPQHF. The chain recombines TRBV7-2 with TRBJ1-5; a weak D match, TRBD1 (5 bases). This CDR3 has 13 residues. Germline V gene lookup returns CDR1 SGHTA and CDR2 FQGNSA. V was pared by 5 bases and J by 4 bases, with 9 bases between.

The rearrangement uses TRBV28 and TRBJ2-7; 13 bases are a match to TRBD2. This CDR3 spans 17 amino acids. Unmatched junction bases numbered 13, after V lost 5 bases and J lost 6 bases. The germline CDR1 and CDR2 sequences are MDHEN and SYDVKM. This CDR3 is CASSTFFTSGRGGEQYF. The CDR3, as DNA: TGTGCCAGCAGTACCTTTTTCACTAGCGGGAGGGGCGGCGAGCAGTACTTC.